This T cell receptor (beta chain) was captured by sequencing in a study of graft-versus-host responses after intestinal transplantation listed by TCRdb under 2021. For the study in its entirety: The transplants that recipients received were multivisceral, liver-intestinal, or isolated intestinal. Every recipient was given anti-thymocyte globulin induction, followed by approximately 3 years of maintenance tacrolimus and steroids. After intestinal transplantation, graft-versus-host and host-versus-graft alloreactive T cell clones in the graft, circulation and bone marrow were tracked using bulk TCR-beta CDR3 sequencing. To identify alloreactive clones, pre-transplant mixed lymphocyte reaction products were sequenced and then compared with unstimulated pre-transplant donor and recipient T cells. The cohort enrolled about two dozen intestinal transplant recipients, one of whom was a retransplant, and a few patients without pretransplant specimens were excluded. Donor T cell macrochimerism was defined as a peak of at least 4% donor T cells among recipient peripheral blood mononuclear cells. Samples from a few later patients were sequenced in-house on an Illumina MiSeq with MiXCR processing rather than by the commercial service. Study-wide findings and limitations: In the allografts of patients with donor T cell macrochimerism, GvH to HvG T cell clonal ratios were high. The relatively low number and heterogeneity of intestinal transplant patients limited the conclusions. Early after transplant, peak levels of circulating GvH clones were associated with declines in HvG clones. GvH clones turned up in recipient bone marrow, with some appearing earlier in ileal mucosa or blood, a pattern consistent with an intestinal mucosal origin.

The time point label, as the study defines it: cells obtained before transplantation from donor or recipient. CD3+CD4+ and CD3+CD8+ populations were FACS-sorted from unstimulated pre-transplant donor and recipient cells taken from spleen or lymph nodes. Comments on this clone: The clone's antigen remains unknown. No much larger clone is present one base from it, and per-base qualities are unavailable.

Libraries came from the immunoSEQ multiplex PCR assay. For most patients, genomic DNA was isolated using the Qiagen DNeasy Blood and Tissue Kit and was shipped frozen to Adaptive Biotechnologies for TCR sequencing. High-throughput TCR-beta CDR3 sequencing of genomic DNA from most patients was performed by Adaptive Biotechnologies. Regarding the original processing steps: Adaptive's ImmunoSEQ software supplied the TCR sequencing data for roughly 17 patients, while MiXCR and VDJtools were used to process a few other patients. To correct CD4 versus CD8 sorting errors, any sequence found in both subsets at a frequency ratio below 5:1 was removed. CDR3 nucleotide sequences shared by donor and recipient were removed because the origin of these sequences could not be assigned. Alloreactive clones required at least 2-fold expansion over unstimulated cells and minimum CFSE-low frequency of 0.002% (template counts) or 0.001% (read counts). A clone was considered mappable if detected in the sequenced pre-transplant spleen, lymph node, or MLR CFSE-low populations of the donor or recipient. The cumulative frequency of alloreactive clones was calculated as a percentage of all sequences, weighted by copy number. Drawn from immuneACCESS, this table holds only the in-frame rearrangements with V and J called that TCRdb kept. Clones are partly lost; checked studies trace under half to an unresolved V gene and leave the rest unexplained. Clonal size and the V and J genes are those of that table, whereas D and trimming came from the DNA. This sample lists approximately 77,000 clones; roughly 89% were detected once. Jointly, the top ten make up approximately 0.35% of the sample.

The receptor was isolated from a human donor who received an intestinal transplant. The starting material was unstimulated CD4+ T cells sorted from spleen or lymph node cells, obtained before intestinal transplant.

The DNA reads as follows: TGTGCCAGCAGCCAAGATCTCAGGACTAGCGGCACAGATACGCAGTATTTT. This sequence encodes CASSQDLRTSGTDTQYF. The chain joins TRBV4-2 to TRBJ2-3, with 9 junctional bases fitting TRBD2. The CDR3 starts with the cysteine, ends with the phenylalanine, and has 17 residues. Only the CDR3 region is kept as DNA, spanning 51 bases read in frame from base 1. CDR1 and CDR2 are read off the germline V gene as LGHNA and YNFKEQ. The germline V and J ends show losses of 0 bases and 1 base respectively, and no gene match explains 5 bases of the junction.